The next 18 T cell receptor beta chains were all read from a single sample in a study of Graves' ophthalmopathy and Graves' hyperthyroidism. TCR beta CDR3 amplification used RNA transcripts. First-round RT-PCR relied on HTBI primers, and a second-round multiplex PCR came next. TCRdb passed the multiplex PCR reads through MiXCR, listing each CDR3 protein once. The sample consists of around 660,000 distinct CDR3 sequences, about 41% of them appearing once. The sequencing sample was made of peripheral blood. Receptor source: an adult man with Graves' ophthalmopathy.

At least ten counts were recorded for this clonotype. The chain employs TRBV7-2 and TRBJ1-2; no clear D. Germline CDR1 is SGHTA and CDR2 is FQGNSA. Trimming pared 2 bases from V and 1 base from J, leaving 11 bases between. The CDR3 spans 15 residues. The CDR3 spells CASSLSDHNNYGYTF. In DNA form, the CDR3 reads TGTGCCAGCAGCTTATCAGACCACAATAACTATGGCTACACCTTC.

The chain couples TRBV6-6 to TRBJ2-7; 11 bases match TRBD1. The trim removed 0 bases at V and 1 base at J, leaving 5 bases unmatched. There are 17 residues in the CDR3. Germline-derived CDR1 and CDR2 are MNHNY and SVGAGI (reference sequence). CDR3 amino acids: CASSYSGTGGISYEQYF. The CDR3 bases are TGTGCCAGCAGTTACTCCGGGACAGGGGGTATTTCCTACGAGCAGTACTTC.

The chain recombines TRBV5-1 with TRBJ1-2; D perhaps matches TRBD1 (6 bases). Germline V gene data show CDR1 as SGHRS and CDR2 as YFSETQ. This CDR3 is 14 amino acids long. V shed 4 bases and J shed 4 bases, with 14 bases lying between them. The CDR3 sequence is CASSQGRGAYGYTF. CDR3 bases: TGCGCCAGCAGCCAAGGCAGGGGAGCCTATGGCTACACCTTC.

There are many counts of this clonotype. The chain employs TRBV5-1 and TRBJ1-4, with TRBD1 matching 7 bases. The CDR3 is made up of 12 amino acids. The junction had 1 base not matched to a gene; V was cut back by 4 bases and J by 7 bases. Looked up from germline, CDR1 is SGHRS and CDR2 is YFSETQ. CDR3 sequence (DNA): TGCGCCAGCAGCCCAGGGGGTGAAAAACTGTTTTTT. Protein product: CASSPGGEKLFF.

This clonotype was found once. The CDR3, as DNA: TGTGCCTGGAGTGCCAGGTTCACTGAAGCTTTCTTT. This encodes CAWSARFTEAFF. The V gene is TRBV7-9, the J gene TRBJ1-1; D unresolved. Germline assignment: CDR1 SEHNR and CDR2 FQNEAQ (reference sequence). V was shortened by 11 bases and J by 4 bases, with 14 bases between the two germline ends. This CDR3 has 12 amino acids.

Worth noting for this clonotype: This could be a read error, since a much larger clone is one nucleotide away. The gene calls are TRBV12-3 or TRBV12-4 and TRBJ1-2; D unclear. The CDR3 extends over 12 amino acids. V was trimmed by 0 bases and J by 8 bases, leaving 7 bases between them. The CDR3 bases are TGTGCCAGCAGTTTAGCGGTGTTGGGCTACACCTTC. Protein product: CASSLAVLGYTF.

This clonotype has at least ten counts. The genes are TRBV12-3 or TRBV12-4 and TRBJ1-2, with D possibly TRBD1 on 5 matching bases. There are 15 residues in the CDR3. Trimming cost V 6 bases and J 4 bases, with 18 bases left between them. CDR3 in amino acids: CASRGAGDGSYGYTF. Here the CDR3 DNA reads TGTGCCAGCAGGGGAGCGGGGGACGGGAGCTATGGCTACACCTTC.

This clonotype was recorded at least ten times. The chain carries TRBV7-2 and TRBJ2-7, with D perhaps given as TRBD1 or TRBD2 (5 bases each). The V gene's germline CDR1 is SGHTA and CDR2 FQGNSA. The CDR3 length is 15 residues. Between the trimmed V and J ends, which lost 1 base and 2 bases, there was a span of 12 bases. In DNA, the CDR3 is TGTGCCAGCAGCTTAGTGCCAGGGACCGCCTACGAGCAGTACTTC. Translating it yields CASSLVPGTAYEQYF.

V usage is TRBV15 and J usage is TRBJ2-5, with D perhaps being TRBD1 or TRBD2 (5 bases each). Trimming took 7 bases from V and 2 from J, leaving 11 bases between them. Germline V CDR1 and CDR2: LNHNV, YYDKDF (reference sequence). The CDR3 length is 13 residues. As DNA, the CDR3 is TGTGCCACCAACCCGGGGCTGCAAGAGACCCAGTACTTC. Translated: CATNPGLQETQYF. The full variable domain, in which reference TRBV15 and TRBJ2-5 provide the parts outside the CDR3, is DAMVIQNPRYQVTQFGKPVTLSCSQTLNHNVMYWYQQKSSQAPKLLFHYYDKDFNNEADTPDNFQSRRPNTSFCFLDIRSPGLGDTAMYLCATNPGLQETQYFGPGTRLLVL.

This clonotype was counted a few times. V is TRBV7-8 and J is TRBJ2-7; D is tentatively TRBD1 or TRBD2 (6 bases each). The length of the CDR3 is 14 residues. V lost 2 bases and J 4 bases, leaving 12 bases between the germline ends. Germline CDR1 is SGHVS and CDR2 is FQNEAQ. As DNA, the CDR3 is TGTGCCAGCAGCTTATCCGGGGGCAAGTACGAGCAGTACTTC. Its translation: CASSLSGGKYEQYF.

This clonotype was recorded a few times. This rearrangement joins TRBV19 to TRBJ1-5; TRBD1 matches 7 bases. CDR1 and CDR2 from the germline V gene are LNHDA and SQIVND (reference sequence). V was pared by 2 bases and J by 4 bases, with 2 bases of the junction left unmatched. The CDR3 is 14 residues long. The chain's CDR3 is CASSIRDRNQPQHF. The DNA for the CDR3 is TGTGCCAGTAGTATAAGGGACAGAAATCAGCCCCAGCATTTT.

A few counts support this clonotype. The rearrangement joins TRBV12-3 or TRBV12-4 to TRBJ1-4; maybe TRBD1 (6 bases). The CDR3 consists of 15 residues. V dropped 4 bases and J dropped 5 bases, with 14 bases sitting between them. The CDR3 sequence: CASSYRGRGNEKLFF. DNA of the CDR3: TGTGCCAGCAGTTACCGGGGGCGCGGAAATGAAAAACTGTTTTTT.

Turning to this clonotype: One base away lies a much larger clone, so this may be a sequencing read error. CDR3 sequence reads: CASSSGTGALGAFF. DNA of the CDR3: TGTGCCAGCAGCTCCGGGACAGGGGCCCTTGGGGCTTTCTTT. V usage is TRBV7-9 and J usage is TRBJ1-1; 10 bases line up with TRBD1. The J segment lost 11 bases and the V segment lost 4 bases, leaving 10 bases of the junction unmatched. Germline V gene data show CDR1 as SEHNR and CDR2 as FQNEAQ (reference sequence). CDR3 length equals 14 residues. The full variable domain, completed using reference TRBV7-9 and TRBJ1-1, is DTGVSQNPRHKITKRGQNVTFRCDPISEHNRLYWYRQTLGQGPEFLTYFQNEAQLEKSRLLSDRFSAERPKGSFSTLEIQRTEQGDSAMYLCASSSGTGALGAFFGQGTRLTVV.

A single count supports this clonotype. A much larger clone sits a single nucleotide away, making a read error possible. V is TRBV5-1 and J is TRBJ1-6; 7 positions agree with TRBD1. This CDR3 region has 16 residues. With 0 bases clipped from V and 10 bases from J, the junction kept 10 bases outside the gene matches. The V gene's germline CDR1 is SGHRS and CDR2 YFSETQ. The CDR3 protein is CASSLAGQPLVSPLHF. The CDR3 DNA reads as TGCGCCAGCAGCTTGGCGGGACAGCCCTTAGTGTCACCCCTCCACTTT.

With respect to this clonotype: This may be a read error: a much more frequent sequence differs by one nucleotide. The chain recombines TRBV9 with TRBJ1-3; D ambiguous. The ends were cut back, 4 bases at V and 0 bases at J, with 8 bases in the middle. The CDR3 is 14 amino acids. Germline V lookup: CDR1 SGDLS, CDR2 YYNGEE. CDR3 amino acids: CASSSSSSGNTIYF. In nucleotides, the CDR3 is TGTGCCAGCAGCAGCAGCTCCTCTGGAAACACCATATATTTT.

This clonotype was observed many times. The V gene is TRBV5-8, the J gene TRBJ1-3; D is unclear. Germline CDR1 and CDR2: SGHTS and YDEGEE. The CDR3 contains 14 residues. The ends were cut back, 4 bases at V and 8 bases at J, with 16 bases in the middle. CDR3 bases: TGTGCCAGCAGCAAAGACTGGTCCGGTGACACCATATATTTT. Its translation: CASSKDWSGDTIYF.

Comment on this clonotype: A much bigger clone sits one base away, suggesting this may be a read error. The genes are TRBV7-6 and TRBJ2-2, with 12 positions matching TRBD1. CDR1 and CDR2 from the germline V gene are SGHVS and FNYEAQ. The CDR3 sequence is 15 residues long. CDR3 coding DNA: TGTGCCAGCAATGCCGGGACAGGGGGCACCGGGGAGCTGCTTTTT. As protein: CASNAGTGGTGELLF.

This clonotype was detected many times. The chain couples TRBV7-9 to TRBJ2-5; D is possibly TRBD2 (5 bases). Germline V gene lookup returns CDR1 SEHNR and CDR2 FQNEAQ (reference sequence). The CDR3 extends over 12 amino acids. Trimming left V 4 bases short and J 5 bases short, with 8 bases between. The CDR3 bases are TGTGCCAGCAGCTGGACTCCGGAGACCCAGTACTTC. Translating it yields CASSWTPETQYF.